This T cell receptor beta chain appears in the sequencing data of a study of metastatic and nonmetastatic thyroid tumors. Thyroid surgery took place with no prior treatment in any patient. Authors' data handling: Construction of a distant-metastasis classifier for papillary thyroid cancer relied on CDR3 differences across clinicopathological groups. MiXCR was used by TCRdb to re-call the PCR reads. TCRdb's processing, not the authors', yielded these V and J calls. The sample includes 26,000 or so clones, over 15% seen only once; the top ten take 6% to 7%. In this sample, this clone turned up many times. The CDR3 has 14 residues. J gave up 1 base and V 6 bases, and 4 bases lay outside the gene matches. Germline CDR1 and CDR2: SQVTM and ANQGSEA.

Sequencing was performed on blood. The receptor was isolated from a male donor with papillary thyroid cancer or a benign thyroid nodule (not recorded which). Some clones in this sample may be carry-over from other donors' samples. The chain is built from TRBV29-1 and TRBJ2-3, with 10 bases aligning to TRBD1. The DNA for the CDR3 is TGCAGCGTAGCCGGGACAGGGGGCACAGATACGCAGTATTTT. Translating gives CSVAGTGGTDTQYF.